This T cell receptor beta chain was sequenced for a study of blood T cell repertoires in COVID-19. This table comes from immunoSEQ multiplex PCR, and its TCRdb copy is limited to in-frame clones, with some not included. The sample holds under 300,000 clones, around nine tenths seen once. In terms of age and location, participants ranged from roughly 18 to 95 years and lived in about two dozen US areas. The CDR3 extends over 19 amino acids. With V trimmed by 3 bases and J by 1 base, 9 bases remained unmatched. Germline loops: CDR1 LGHDT, CDR2 YNNKEL (reference sequence). The clonotype originates from a woman aged 18 to 35 who had recovered from COVID-19. The sample comprised PBMCs or T cells enriched from blood (not recorded which). J is TRBJ2-3 and V is TRBV3-1 (or the pseudogene TRBV3-2), with 14 bases lining up with TRBD2. The CDR3 DNA reads as TGTGCCAGCAGCCATATGGGCCCGGGACTAGCGGGGGGCACAGATACGCAGTATTTT. As protein: CASSHMGPGLAGGTDTQYF.